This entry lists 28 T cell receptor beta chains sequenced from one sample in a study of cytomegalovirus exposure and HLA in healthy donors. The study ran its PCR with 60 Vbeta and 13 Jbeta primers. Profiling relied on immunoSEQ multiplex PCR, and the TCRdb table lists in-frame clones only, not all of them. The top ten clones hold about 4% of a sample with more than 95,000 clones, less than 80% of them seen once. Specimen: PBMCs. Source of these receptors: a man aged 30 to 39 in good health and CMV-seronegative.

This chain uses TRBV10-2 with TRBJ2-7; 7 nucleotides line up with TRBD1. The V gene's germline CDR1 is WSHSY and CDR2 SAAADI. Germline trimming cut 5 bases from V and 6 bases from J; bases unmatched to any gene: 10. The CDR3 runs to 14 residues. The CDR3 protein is CASSIDRVGTEQYF. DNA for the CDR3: TGCGCCAGCAGTATTGACAGGGTGGGAACCGAGCAGTACTTC.

CDR3 residues: CAGDRGRSDTQYF. The CDR3 DNA follows: TGTGCCGGAGACAGGGGGCGGTCAGATACGCAGTATTTT. This rearrangement joins TRBV6-1 to TRBJ2-3; 10 nucleotides align to TRBD1. The V segment lost 11 bases and the J segment 4 bases; nucleotides outside the gene matches: 6. The germline CDR1 and CDR2 sequences are MNHNS and SASEGT. This CDR3 comprises 13 residues.

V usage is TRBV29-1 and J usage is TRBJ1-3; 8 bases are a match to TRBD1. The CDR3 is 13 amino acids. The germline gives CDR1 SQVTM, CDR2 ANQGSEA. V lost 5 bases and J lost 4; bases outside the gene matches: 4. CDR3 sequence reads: CSVLAGGGNTIYF. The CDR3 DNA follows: TGCAGCGTTCTGGCAGGGGGCGGAAACACCATATATTTT.

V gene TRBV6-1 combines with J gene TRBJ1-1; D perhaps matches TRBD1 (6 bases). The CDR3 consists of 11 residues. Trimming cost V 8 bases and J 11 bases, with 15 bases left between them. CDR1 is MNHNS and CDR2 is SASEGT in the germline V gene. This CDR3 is CASGRTGWAFF. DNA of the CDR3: TGTGCCAGCGGGCGAACAGGGTGGGCTTTCTTT.

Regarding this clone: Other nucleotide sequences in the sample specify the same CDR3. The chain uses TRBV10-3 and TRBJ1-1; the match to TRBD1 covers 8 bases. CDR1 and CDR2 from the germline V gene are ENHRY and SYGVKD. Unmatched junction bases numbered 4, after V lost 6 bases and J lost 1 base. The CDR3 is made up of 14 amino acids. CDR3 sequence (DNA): TGTGCCATCAGGGGAGGACAGGGGAACACTGAAGCTTTCTTT. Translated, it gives CAIRGGQGNTEAFF.

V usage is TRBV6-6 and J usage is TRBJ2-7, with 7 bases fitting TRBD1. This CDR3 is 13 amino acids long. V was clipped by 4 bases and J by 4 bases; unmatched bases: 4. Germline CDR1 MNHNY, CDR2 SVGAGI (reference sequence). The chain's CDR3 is CASSLQGLYEQYF. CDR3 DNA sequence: TGTGCCAGCAGTTTACAGGGGTTGTACGAGCAGTACTTC.

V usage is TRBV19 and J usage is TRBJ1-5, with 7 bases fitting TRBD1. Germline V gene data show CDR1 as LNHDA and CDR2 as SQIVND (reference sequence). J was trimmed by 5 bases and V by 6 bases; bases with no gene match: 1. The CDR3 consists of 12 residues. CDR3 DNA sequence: TGTGCCAGTAGCAGGGGGTATCAGCCCCAGCATTTT. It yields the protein CASSRGYQPQHF.

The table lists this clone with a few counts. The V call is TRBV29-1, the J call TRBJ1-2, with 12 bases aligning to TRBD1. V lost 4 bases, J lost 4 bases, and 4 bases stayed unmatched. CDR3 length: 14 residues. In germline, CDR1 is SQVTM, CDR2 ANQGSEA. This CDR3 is CSVVGTGGRYGYTF. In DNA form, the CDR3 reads TGCAGCGTTGTAGGGACAGGGGGCCGCTATGGCTACACCTTC.

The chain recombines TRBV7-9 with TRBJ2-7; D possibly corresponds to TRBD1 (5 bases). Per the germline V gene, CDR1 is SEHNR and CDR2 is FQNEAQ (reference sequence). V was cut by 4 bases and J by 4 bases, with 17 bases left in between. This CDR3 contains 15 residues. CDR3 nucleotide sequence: TGTGCCAGCAGCTGGGCAGGGCCCGGACGTTACGAGCAGTACTTC. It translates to CASSWAGPGRYEQYF.

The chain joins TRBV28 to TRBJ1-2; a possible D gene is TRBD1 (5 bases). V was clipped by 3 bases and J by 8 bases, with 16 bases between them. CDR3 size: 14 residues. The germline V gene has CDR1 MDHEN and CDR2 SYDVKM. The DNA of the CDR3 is TGTGCCAGCAGTTTTGGGGGGACTCAGCGCGGCTACACCTTC. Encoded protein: CASSFGGTQRGYTF.

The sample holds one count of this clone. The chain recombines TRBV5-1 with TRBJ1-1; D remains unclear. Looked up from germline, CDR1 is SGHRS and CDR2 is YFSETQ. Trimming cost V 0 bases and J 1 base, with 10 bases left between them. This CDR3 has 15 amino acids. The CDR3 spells CASSLDLGGNTEAFF. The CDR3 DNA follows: TGCGCCAGCAGCTTGGACCTGGGAGGGAACACTGAAGCTTTCTTT.

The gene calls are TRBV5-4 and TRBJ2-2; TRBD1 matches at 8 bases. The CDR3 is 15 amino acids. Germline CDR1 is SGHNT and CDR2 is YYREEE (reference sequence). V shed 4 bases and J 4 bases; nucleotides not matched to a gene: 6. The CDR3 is CASSPRTGSTGELFF. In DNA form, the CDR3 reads TGTGCCAGCAGCCCCAGGACAGGGAGCACCGGGGAGCTGTTTTTT.

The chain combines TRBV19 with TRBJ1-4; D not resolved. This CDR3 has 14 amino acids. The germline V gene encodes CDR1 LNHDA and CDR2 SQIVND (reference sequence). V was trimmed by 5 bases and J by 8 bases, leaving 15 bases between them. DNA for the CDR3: TGTGCCAGTAGTGCGGGCGCAAACGAGGAAAAACTGTTTTTT. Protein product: CASSAGANEEKLFF.

The CDR3 region has the DNA TGTGCCAGCCCCCCCGGGACAGGGGAGGGGTACGGGGCTGAAGCTTTCTTT. Translating gives CASPPGTGEGYGAEAFF. This chain uses TRBV28 with TRBJ1-1; 10 bases agree with TRBD1. This CDR3 is built from 17 residues. Germline V gene lookup returns CDR1 MDHEN and CDR2 SYDVKM. V lost 8 bases to trimming and J lost 6 bases; unmatched junction nucleotides: 18.

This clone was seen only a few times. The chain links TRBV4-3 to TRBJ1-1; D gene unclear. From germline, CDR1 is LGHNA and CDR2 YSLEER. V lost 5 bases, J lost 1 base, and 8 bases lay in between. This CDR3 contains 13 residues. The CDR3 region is CASSVRWNTEAFF. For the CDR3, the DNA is TGCGCCAGCAGCGTTCGGTGGAACACTGAAGCTTTCTTT.

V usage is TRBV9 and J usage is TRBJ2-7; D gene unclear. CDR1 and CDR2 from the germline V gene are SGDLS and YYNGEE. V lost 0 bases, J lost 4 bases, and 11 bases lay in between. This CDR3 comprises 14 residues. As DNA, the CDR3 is TGTGCCAGCAGCGTAGACCCAGATAATTACGAGCAGTACTTC. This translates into CASSVDPDNYEQYF.

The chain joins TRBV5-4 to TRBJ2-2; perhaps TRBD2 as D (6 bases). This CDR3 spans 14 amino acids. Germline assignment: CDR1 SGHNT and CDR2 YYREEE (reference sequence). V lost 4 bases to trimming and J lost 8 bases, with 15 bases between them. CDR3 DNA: TGTGCCAGCAGCACCCCGCGGGGTTCGGGGGAGCTGTTTTTT. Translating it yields CASSTPRGSGELFF.

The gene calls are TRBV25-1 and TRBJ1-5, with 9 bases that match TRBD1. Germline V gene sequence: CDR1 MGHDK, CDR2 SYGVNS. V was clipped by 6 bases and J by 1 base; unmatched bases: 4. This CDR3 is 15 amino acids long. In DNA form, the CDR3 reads TGTGCCAGCAGACCCGGGACAGGGAGCAATCAGCCCCAGCATTTT. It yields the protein CASRPGTGSNQPQHF.

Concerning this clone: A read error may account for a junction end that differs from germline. The CDR3 loop is CASSYGLAGVNGQFF. CDR3 bases: TGTGCCAGCAGTTACGGGCTAGCGGGGGTCAATGGGCAGTTCTTC. The chain links TRBV6-5 to TRBJ2-1, with 10 bases lining up with TRBD2. Germline CDR1 reads MNHEY; CDR2 reads SVGAGI. CDR3 length equals 15 residues.

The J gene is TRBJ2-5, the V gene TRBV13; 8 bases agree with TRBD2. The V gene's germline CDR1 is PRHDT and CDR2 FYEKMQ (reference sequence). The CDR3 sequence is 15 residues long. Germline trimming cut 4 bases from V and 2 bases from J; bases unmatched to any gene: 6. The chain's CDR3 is CASSWTGGKQETQYF. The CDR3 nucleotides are TGTGCCAGCAGCTGGACGGGGGGGAAACAAGAGACCCAGTACTTC.

The CDR3 sequence: CASSLVARNNEQFF. The CDR3 coding sequence is TGTGCCAGCAGCTTAGTAGCGAGGAACAATGAGCAGTTCTTC. The V gene is TRBV7-9, the J gene TRBJ2-1; D perhaps matches TRBD2 (5 bases). The CDR3 is 14 amino acids. V lost 1 base to trimming and J lost 5 bases, with 9 bases between them. The V gene's germline CDR1 is SEHNR and CDR2 FQNEAQ (reference sequence).

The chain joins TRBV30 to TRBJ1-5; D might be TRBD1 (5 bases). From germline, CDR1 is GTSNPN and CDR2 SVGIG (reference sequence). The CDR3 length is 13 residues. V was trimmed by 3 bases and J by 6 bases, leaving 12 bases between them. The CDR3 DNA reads TGTGCCTGGAGCAAACAGGAGGGTCAGCCCCAGCATTTT. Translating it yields CAWSKQEGQPQHF.

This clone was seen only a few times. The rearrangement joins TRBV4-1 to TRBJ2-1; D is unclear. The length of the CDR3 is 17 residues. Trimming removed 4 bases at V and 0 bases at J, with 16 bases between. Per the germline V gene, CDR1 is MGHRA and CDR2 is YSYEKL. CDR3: CASSRSRPRSSYNEQFF. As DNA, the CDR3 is TGCGCCAGCAGCCGAAGCCGACCCCGGAGCTCCTACAATGAGCAGTTCTTC.

The CDR3 sequence: CASSPPGQCNQPQHF. CDR3 sequence (DNA): TGTGCCAGCAGCCCTCCGGGACAATGCAATCAGCCCCAGCATTTT. The V call is TRBV14, the J call TRBJ1-5, with D perhaps matching TRBD1 (6 bases). The CDR3 is 15 amino acids. CDR1 SGHDN and CDR2 FVKESK come from the germline V gene. V was shortened by 4 bases and J by 2 bases, with 12 bases between the two germline ends.

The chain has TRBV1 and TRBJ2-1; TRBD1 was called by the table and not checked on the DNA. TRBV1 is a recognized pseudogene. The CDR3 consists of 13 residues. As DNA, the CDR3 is TGCACCAGCAGCCACTTAGGGGTGGGTGAGCAGTTCTTC. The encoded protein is CTSSHLGVGEQFF.

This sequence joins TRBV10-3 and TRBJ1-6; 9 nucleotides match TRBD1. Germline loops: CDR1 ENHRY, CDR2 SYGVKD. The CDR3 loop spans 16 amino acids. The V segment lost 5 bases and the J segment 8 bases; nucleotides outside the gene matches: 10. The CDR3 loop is CAISPIGDRADSPLHF. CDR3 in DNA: TGTGCCATCAGTCCTATCGGGGACAGGGCGGATTCACCCCTCCACTTT.

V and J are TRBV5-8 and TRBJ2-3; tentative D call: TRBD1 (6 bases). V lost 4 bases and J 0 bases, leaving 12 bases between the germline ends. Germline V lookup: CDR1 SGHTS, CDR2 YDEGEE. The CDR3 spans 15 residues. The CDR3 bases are TGTGCCAGCAGCGTGACAGGCCTTAGCACAGATACGCAGTATTTT. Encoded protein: CASSVTGLSTDTQYF. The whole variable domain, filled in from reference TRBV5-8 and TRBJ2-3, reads EAGVTQSPTHLIKTRGQQATLRCSPISGHTSVYWYQQALGLGLQFLLWYDEGEERNRGNFPPRFSGRQFPNYSSELNVNALELEDSALYLCASSVTGLSTDTQYFGPGTRLTVL.

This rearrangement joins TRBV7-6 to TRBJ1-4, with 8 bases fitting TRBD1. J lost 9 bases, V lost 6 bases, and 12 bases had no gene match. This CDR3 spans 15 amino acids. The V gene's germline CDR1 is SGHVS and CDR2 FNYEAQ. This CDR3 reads CASSPTGGRSKKLFF. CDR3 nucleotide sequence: TGTGCCAGCAGTCCTACAGGGGGACGGAGTAAAAAACTGTTTTTT.